The present T cell receptor beta chain was sequenced within a study of Tregs in tolerant kidney transplant recipients. This clone is medium-sized in the sample. Its cognate antigen is unknown. V lost 5 bases and J lost 3, with 11 bases in between. The germline CDR1 and CDR2 sequences are LNHDA and SQIVND (reference sequence). This CDR3 is 13 amino acids long. The study, taken as a whole, reports: Antigen-driven expansion was suggested because donor-specific Tregs expanded more than all Tregs in tolerant patients. Biological reproducibility was not directly addressed, but technical replication error appeared minimal.

After more than five days with irradiated graft donor PBMCs, CFSE-labeled recipient PBMCs were FACS-sorted. Data came from immunoSEQ multiplex PCR; TCRdb stores just in-frame clones and leaves some out. Of about 8,300 clones in the sample, about a third were seen once. The chain links TRBV19 to TRBJ2-7, with D unclear. This specimen was CD8+ T cells from blood cultured with allogeneic cells, taken before the transplant. The clonotype originates from a human patient who received a combined kidney and bone marrow transplant. CDR3 sequence reads: CASSYTDNYEQYF. CDR3 DNA sequence: TGTGCCAGTAGTTACACCGATAACTACGAGCAGTACTTC. Based on the CDR3 plus reference TRBV19 and TRBJ2-7, the full variable domain is DGGITQSPKYLFRKEGQNVTLSCEQNLNHDAMYWYRQDPGQGLRLIYYSQIVNDFQKGDIAEGYSVSREKKESFPLTVTSAQKNPTAFYLCASSYTDNYEQYFGPGTRLTVT.